This T cell receptor beta chain was documented in a study of a mutant IDH1 vaccine in newly diagnosed glioma. Study context: Once 4-6 weeks had passed after radiotherapy alone, vaccination started, or it started with temozolomide cycles. There were approximately 60% males and approximately 38% females among treated patients, whose mean age was roughly 40 years.

Sample time point: week 35, safety follow-up. Vaccine doses each comprised 300 ug of mutant IDH1 20-mer peptide, with topical imiquimod. Repertoires were generated with immunoSEQ multiplex PCR, while TCRdb's copy carries only in-frame clones and drops some. The sample records 50,000 to 75,000 clones, around 74% being singletons. Worth noting for this clone: Its specificity is not known.

Study-wide points: A vaccine-induced immune response developed in about 93% of the patients.

The receptor was derived from a man aged 50-60 years with glioma. Source: PBMCs, taken from a glioma patient whose treatment included an IDH1 peptide vaccine.

For the CDR3, the DNA is TGTGCCAGCCGCCGGACCCAAAACTACGAGCAGTACTTC. Its translation is CASRRTQNYEQYF. This chain links TRBV6-5 with TRBJ2-7; no reliable D call. The CDR3 totals 13 residues. Germline CDR1 and CDR2: MNHEY and SVGAGI. V was trimmed by 8 bases and J by 3 bases, leaving 14 bases between them.